In its sample, the clone carrying this T cell receptor beta chain was seen many times. Its matching antigen is unknown. The record originates from a study of T-cell reconstitution after alpha-beta-depleted transplantation in children. Study results and limitations: About two months after transplant, alpha-beta T cells reportedly came from several hundred expanded graft clones. Some patients' high day-60 TCRbeta diversity was attributed to recipient cells surviving conditioning. When one year had passed after transplant, most T-cell counts and diversity came from newly produced T cells.

Preparation of the TCRbeta library involved a method that used unique molecular identifiers. MiXCR was run by TCRdb on the PCR reads, yielding one entry per CDR3 protein. In the table there are a few hundred thousand distinct CDR3 sequences, roughly a tenth of which are singletons. This CDR3 has 15 amino acids. Trimming stripped 2 bases from V and 4 bases from J, with 12 bases between. This specimen consisted of PBMCs, obtained before TCRalphabeta/CD19-depleted stem cell transplant. The sequence was obtained from a child younger than two with acute myeloid leukemia, due to receive a stem cell transplant. The chain links TRBV12-3 or TRBV12-4 to TRBJ2-4; D might be TRBD1 or TRBD2, each matching 6 bases. The CDR3 coding sequence is TGTGCCAGCAGTTTACATCGGGGGCCGAAAAACATTCAGTACTTC. Amino acid sequence: CASSLHRGPKNIQYF.